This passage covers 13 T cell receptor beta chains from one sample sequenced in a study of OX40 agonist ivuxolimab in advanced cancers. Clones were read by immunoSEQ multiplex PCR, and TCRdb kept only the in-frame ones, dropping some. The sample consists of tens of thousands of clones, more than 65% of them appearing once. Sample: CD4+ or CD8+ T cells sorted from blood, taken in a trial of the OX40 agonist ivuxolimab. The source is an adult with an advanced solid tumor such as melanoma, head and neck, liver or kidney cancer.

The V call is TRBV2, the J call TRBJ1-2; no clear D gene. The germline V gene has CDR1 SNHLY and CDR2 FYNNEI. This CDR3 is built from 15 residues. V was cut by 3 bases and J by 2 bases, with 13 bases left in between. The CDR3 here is CASSDLKGLNYGYTF. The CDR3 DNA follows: TGTGCCAGCAGTGATCTGAAGGGTTTAAACTATGGCTACACCTTC.

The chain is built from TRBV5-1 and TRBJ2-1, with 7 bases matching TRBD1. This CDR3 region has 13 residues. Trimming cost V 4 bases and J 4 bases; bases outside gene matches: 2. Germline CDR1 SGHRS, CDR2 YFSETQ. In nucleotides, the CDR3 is TGCGCCAGCAGCATGACAGGGTACAATGAGCAGTTCTTC. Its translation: CASSMTGYNEQFF.

The DNA of the CDR3 is TGTGCCAGCAGCCAGGGGACTTACGAGCAGTACGTC. Translating gives CASSQGTYEQYV. J is TRBJ2-7 and V is TRBV28; D assignment may be TRBD1 or TRBD2 (6 bases each). Trimming removed 6 bases at V and 4 bases at J, with 10 bases between. Germline loops: CDR1 MDHEN, CDR2 SYDVKM. CDR3 length: 12 residues.

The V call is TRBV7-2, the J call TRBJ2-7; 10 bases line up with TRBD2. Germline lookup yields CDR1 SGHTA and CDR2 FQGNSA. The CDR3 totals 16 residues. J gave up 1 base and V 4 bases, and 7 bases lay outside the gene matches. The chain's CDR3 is CASSSAGTSVSYEQYF. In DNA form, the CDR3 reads TGTGCCAGCAGCTCAGCCGGGACTAGCGTGTCCTACGAGCAGTACTTC.

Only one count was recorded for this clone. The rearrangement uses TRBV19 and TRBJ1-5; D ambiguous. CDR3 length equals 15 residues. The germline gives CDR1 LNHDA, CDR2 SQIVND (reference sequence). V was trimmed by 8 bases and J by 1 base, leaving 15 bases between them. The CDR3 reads CASSPLGSSNQPQHF. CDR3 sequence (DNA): TGTGCCAGTTCCCCCCTCGGCAGCAGCAATCAGCCCCAGCATTTT.

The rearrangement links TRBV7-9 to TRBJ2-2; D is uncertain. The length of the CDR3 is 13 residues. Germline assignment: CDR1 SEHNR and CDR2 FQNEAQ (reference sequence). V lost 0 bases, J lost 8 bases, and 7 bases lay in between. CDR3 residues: CASSLALTGELFF. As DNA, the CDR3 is TGTGCCAGCAGCTTAGCTCTTACGGGGGAGCTGTTTTTT.

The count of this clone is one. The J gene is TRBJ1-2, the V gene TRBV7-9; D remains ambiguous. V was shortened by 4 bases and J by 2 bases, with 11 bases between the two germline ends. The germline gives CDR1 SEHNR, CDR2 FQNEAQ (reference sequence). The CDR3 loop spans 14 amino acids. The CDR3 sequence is CASSSSSPNYGYTF. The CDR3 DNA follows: TGTGCCAGCAGCTCTTCCAGTCCCAACTATGGCTACACCTTC.

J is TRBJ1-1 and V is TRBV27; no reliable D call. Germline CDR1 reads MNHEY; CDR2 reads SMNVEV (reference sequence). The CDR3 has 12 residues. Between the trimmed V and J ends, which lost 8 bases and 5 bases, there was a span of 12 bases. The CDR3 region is CASWTVRTEAFF. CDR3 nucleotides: TGTGCCAGCTGGACGGTGAGGACTGAAGCTTTCTTT.

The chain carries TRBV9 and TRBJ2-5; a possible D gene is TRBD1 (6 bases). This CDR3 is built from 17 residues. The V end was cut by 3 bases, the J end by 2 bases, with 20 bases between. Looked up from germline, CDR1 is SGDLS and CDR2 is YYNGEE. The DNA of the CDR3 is TGTGCCAGCAGCGGAGGGGGTGGTATCAGGGGACAAGAGACCCAGTACTTC. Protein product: CASSGGGGIRGQETQYF. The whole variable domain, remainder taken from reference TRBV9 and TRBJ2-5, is DSGVTQTPKHLITATGQRVTLRCSPRSGDLSVYWYQQSLDQGLQFLIQYYNGEERAKGNILERFSAQQFPDLHSELNLSSLELGDSALYFCASSGGGGIRGQETQYFGPGTRLLVL.

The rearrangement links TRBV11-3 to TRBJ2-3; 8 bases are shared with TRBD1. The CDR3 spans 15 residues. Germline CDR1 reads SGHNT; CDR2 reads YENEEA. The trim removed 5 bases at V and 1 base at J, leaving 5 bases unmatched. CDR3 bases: TGTGCCAGCAGCGCCGGACAGGGTGGCACAGATACGCAGTATTTT. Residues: CASSAGQGGTDTQYF.

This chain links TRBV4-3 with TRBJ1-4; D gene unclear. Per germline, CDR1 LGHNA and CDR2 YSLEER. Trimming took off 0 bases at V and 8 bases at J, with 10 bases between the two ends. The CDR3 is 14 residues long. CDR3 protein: CASSQEQAGEKLFF. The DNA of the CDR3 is TGCGCCAGCAGCCAAGAGCAGGCGGGGGAAAAACTGTTTTTT.

CDR3 sequence reads: CASSRLPGTLNTGELFF. For the CDR3, the DNA is TGCGCCAGCAGCCGCCTTCCGGGGACACTGAACACCGGGGAGCTGTTTTTT. J is TRBJ2-2 and V is TRBV5-1, with D possibly matching TRBD1 (6 bases). Deletions cut 4 bases from V and 1 base from J, with 17 bases between. The CDR3 has 17 amino acids. Germline loops: CDR1 SGHRS, CDR2 YFSETQ.

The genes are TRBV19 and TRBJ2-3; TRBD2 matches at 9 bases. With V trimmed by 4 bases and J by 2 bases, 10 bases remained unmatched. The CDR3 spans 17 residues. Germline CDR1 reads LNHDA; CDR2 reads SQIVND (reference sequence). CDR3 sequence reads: CASSTGTSSTSTDTQYF. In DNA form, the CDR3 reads TGTGCCAGTAGTACCGGGACTAGCAGCACATCCACAGATACGCAGTATTTT. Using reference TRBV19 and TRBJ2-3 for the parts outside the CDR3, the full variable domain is DGGITQSPKYLFRKEGQNVTLSCEQNLNHDAMYWYRQDPGQGLRLIYYSQIVNDFQKGDIAEGYSVSREKKESFPLTVTSAQKNPTAFYLCASSTGTSSTSTDTQYFGPGTRLTVL.